This TCR beta chain was retrieved from a study of cytomegalovirus exposure and HLA in healthy donors. Overall study results and limits: The study dropped some indistinguishable V segments, TRBV6-2 and TRBV6-3 among them. Most of the TCR beta V segments (in an earlier analysis) were productive either about 87% or about 30% of the time.

Among the donors, all were healthy bone marrow donors. A note on this clone: Antigen unknown.

CDR3 length: 14 residues. With 4 bases removed from V and 2 bases from J, the gap between germline ends came to 8 bases. Germline V gene data show CDR1 as SGHNT and CDR2 as YENEEA. In the PCR, 60 Vbeta and 13 Jbeta primers were used. Method: immunoSEQ multiplex PCR; TCRdb's copy keeps in-frame clones and lacks some. Of 120,000 or so clones listed, about four fifths are singletons. The source of this sequence is a male donor in good health and CMV-seropositive. This rearrangement joins TRBV11-3 to TRBJ2-2; D perhaps matches TRBD2 (5 bases). Material for sequencing was PBMCs. The CDR3 protein is CASSSGRNTGELFF. DNA of the CDR3: TGTGCCAGCAGCTCGGGAAGAAACACCGGGGAGCTGTTTTTT. The full variable domain, rest sourced from reference TRBV11-3 and TRBJ2-2, is EAGVVQSPRYKIIEKKQPVAFWCNPISGHNTLYWYLQNLGQGPELLIRYENEEAVDDSQLPKDRFSAERLKGVDSTLKIQPAELGDSAVYLCASSSGRNTGELFFGEGSRLTVL.